These T cell receptor beta chains were read from a single sample in a study of shared clonotypes between healthy human individuals. Data came from immunoSEQ multiplex PCR; TCRdb stores just in-frame clones and leaves some out. The sample comprises about 800,000 clones, roughly 96% of which are singletons, and less than 0.25% rests with the top ten. Source material: naive CD8+ T cells sorted from blood. The receptors were sampled from a young man in good health. Both conserved end residues are part of each CDR3. Fields, in order: J gene, D gene, V gene, clone size, CDR3 protein, CDR3 DNA. A D gene is named only where the DNA matches it firmly. The listing skips clone size in some rows; elsewhere it reads once, few, many or a size class.

TRBJ2-3 NA TRBV27 NA CASGMQEDTQYF TGTGCCAGCGGTATGCAAGAAGATACGCAGTATTTT
TRBJ2-1 NA TRBV7-9 NA CASSFALVEQFF TGTGCCAGCAGCTTCGCTTTAGTTGAGCAGTTCTTC
TRBJ2-7 NA TRBV4-1 NA CASSLEPASSSYEQYF TGCGCCAGCAGCCTTGAGCCCGCCTCTAGCTCCTACGAGCAGTACTTC
TRBJ1-1 NA TRBV19 NA CACGEGMDTEAFF TGTGCCTGTGGCGAGGGGATGGACACTGAAGCTTTCTTT
TRBJ2-7 NA TRBV10-3 NA CAISPGLSEQYF TGTGCCATTAGCCCCGGACTTTCCGAGCAGTACTTC
TRBJ2-2 NA TRBV25-1 once CASSSAPNTGELFF TGTGCCAGCAGCAGCGCCCCGAACACCGGGGAGCTGTTTTTT
TRBJ1-3 NA TRBV14 once CASSQEDGPPGNTIYF TGTGCCAGCAGCCAAGAAGACGGACCTCCTGGAAACACCATATATTTT
TRBJ2-1 NA TRBV4-1 NA CASSLIGNLNEQFF TGCGCCAGCAGCCTCATCGGAAATTTGAATGAGCAGTTCTTC
TRBJ2-7 TRBD1 TRBV6-1 NA CASSKSRGTLYEQYF TGTGCCAGCAGTAAATCCAGGGGGACCCTTTACGAGCAGTACTTC
TRBJ2-7 TRBD1 TRBV9 NA CASSLGQSYEQYF TGTGCCAGCAGCTTGGGACAGTCCTACGAGCAGTACTTC